A single T cell receptor (beta chain) is shown here with its context. Its target is unknown. These data are taken from a study of cytomegalovirus exposure and HLA in healthy donors. Whole-study findings and limits: Subsequent analysis revealed that first-cohort TCR clusters tended to co-occur in the roughly 120 validation repertoires. Most observed TCR sequences were rare, whereas some public TCRs were detected in many donors. Cytomegalovirus status was reportedly diagnosed by the classifier with high specificity and sensitivity.

The repertoire was sequenced with immunoSEQ multiplex PCR; TCRdb's copy has only in-frame clones and lacks some. The sample has about 56,000 clones, around 94% seen once; the top ten hold 0.95% to 1.3%. The source is a man between 18 and 35 years old in good health and CMV-seronegative. Sequenced material: PBMCs.

CDR3 protein: CASSFGDIGTQYF. The CDR3 region has the DNA TGTGCCAGCAGCTTCGGGGATATCGGGACCCAGTACTTC. The V and J genes are TRBV11-2 and TRBJ2-5; D may be TRBD2 (5 bases). There are 13 residues in the CDR3. The V gene lost 3 bases and the J gene lost 7 bases, with 12 bases spanning the gap. Per the germline V gene, CDR1 is SGHAT and CDR2 is FQNNGV.